The 31 T cell receptor beta chains reported below all come from one sample, sequenced in a study of regulatory T cells in long-lasting Graves disease (dated by TCRdb to the early 2020s). Library preparation was by multiplex PCR. Sequencer: Illumina HiSeq 4000. TCR beta libraries were built with iRepertoire HTBI primers and Arm-PCR amplification of CDR3 regions. TCRdb handled the public reads itself, with Q25 trimming in fastp and clone calling in MiXCR, and kept productive beta chains. Every distinct CDR3 protein forms one entry, paired with its most common genes and DNA. The sample data list 600,000 to 650,000 distinct CDR3 sequences, and around 17% of these were observed just once. The ten largest clones represent about 17% of the sample. Explained via the paper, the time point label denotes: newly diagnosed GD, antithyroid drugs for less than 3 months. For both TCR sequencing and RNA sequencing, RNA was extracted from PBMCs in TRIzol.

In addition, the sample was reused for a study of T cells in Graves' hyperthyroidism and ophthalmopathy.

The specimen comprised peripheral blood mononuclear cells (PBMCs), sampled at new diagnosis, from a patient treated with antithyroid drugs. The receptors come from a woman aged 25-40 years with Graves disease. Donor details come from another sample of the same person, matched by shared clones.

This chain uses TRBV11-2 with TRBJ1-3; D is perhaps TRBD1 (5 bases). Germline CDR1 reads SGHAT; CDR2 reads FQNNGV. The V end was cut by 0 bases, the J end by 3 bases, with 15 bases between. CDR3 size: 17 residues. The chain's CDR3 is CASSLESGTTGGNTIYF. CDR3 in DNA: TGTGCCAGCAGCTTAGAAAGTGGGACCACCGGTGGAAACACCATATATTTT.

This clonotype has only a few counts. CDR3 bases: TGTGCCAGTAGTAGGCAGGGCGTTTACAGCTCCTACAATGAGCAGTTCTTC. It yields the protein CASSRQGVYSSYNEQFF. This rearrangement joins TRBV19 to TRBJ2-1; a possible D gene is TRBD1 (5 bases). With 4 bases removed from V and 0 bases from J, the gap between germline ends came to 16 bases. CDR1 and CDR2 from the germline V gene are LNHDA and SQIVND (reference sequence). The CDR3 totals 17 residues.

This clonotype was picked up a small number of times. The chain combines TRBV18 with TRBJ1-2; D is possibly TRBD1 (5 bases). Trimming removed 6 bases from V and 0 bases from J, with 14 bases in between. The CDR3 has 15 amino acids. CDR1 is KGHSH and CDR2 is LQKENI in the germline V gene. CDR3 nucleotide sequence: TGTGCCAGCTCCCGTGAGGGGAGCACTAACTATGGCTACACCTTC. This gives the protein CASSREGSTNYGYTF.

This clonotype was seen repeatedly, ten times or more. This sequence joins TRBV27 and TRBJ2-3; 11 bases line up with TRBD2. Germline values: CDR1 MNHEY, CDR2 SMNVEV (reference sequence). V dropped 7 bases and J dropped 1; count of bases not matched to a gene: 28. The CDR3 runs 23 residues. The CDR3 coding sequence is TGTGCCAGCATCCCTCGGGGTACGGTTGGACTAGCGGGCGCCCCGAGTGGCACAGATACGCAGTATTTT. This gives the protein CASIPRGTVGLAGAPSGTDTQYF.

At least ten counts were recorded for this clonotype. The genes are TRBV27 and TRBJ2-5; TRBD2 aligns across 8 bases. Trimming at V came to 11 bases and at J to 3 bases, leaving 8 bases not matched to a gene. Germline V gives CDR1 MNHEY, CDR2 SMNVEV (reference sequence). The CDR3 is made up of 13 amino acids. DNA for the CDR3: TGTGCCGAGACGGGGGGGAGAAAAGAGACCCAGTACTTC. Translated: CAETGGRKETQYF.

V gene TRBV5-8 combines with J gene TRBJ1-2; D gene unclear. CDR1 and CDR2 (germline): SGHTS, YDEGEE. Trimming stripped 0 bases from V and 1 base from J, with 16 bases between. The CDR3 consists of 17 residues. The CDR3 loop reads CASSLELVASFNYGYTF. DNA for the CDR3: TGTGCCAGCAGCTTGGAACTGGTGGCGTCCTTTAACTATGGCTACACCTTC.

This clonotype was detected only a few times. V gene TRBV7-9 combines with J gene TRBJ2-4; the D call may be TRBD1 or TRBD2 (5 bases each). V was clipped by 0 bases and J by 6 bases, with 12 bases between them. The CDR3 covers 15 residues. Germline V gene data show CDR1 as SEHNR and CDR2 as FQNEAQ (reference sequence). The CDR3, as DNA: TGTGCCAGCAGCTTAGCTTCCGGGACCGGAAACATTCAGTACTTC. Protein sequence: CASSLASGTGNIQYF.

This clonotype came up many times. V gene TRBV3-1 combines with J gene TRBJ2-7; 7 nucleotides line up with TRBD2. CDR1 is LGHDT, CDR2 YNNKEL, per germline (reference sequence). The CDR3 is 16 amino acids. After removal of 0 bases from V and 0 bases from J, the junction contained 5 bases not matched to a gene. DNA for the CDR3: TGTGCCAGCAGCCAAGACTGGCGGGGGAGCTCCTACGAGCAGTACTTC. This translates into CASSQDWRGSSYEQYF.

This clonotype was detected a few times. The chain uses TRBV10-1 and TRBJ2-1; the match to TRBD1 covers 8 bases. Germline CDR1 reads WNHNN; CDR2 reads SYGVQD (reference sequence). CDR3 length: 13 residues. Losses at the gene ends were 5 bases for V and 10 bases for J; bases not matched to a gene: 7. CDR3 bases: TGCGCCAGCAGTTCCGGACAGGGTGGGGAGCAGTTCTTC. This codes for CASSSGQGGEQFF.

This clonotype has more than one count but fewer than ten. CDR3 DNA: TGTGCCAGCAGTGAAAGGCGGGAGGGCCCCACAGATACGCAGTATTTT. Translation: CASSERREGPTDTQYF. This rearrangement joins TRBV2 to TRBJ2-3, with 9 bases that match TRBD2. The ends lost 2 bases at V and 2 bases at J; junction bases unmatched: 5. The CDR3 consists of 16 residues. CDR1 and CDR2 (germline): SNHLY, FYNNEI.

This clonotype was found many times. This sequence joins TRBV7-9 and TRBJ2-1; D gene uncertain. Germline V lookup: CDR1 SEHNR, CDR2 FQNEAQ (reference sequence). V shed 1 base and J shed 10 bases, with 5 bases lying between them. CDR3 length equals 11 residues. CDR3 DNA sequence: TGTGCCAGCAGCTTAGGTCAAGAGCAGTTCTTC. This translates into CASSLGQEQFF.

This clonotype came up a few times. This chain links TRBV7-8 with TRBJ2-2; D unclear. CDR1 and CDR2 from the germline V gene are SGHVS and FQNEAQ. The CDR3 has 13 amino acids. V dropped 1 base and J dropped 9 bases, with 9 bases sitting between them. CDR3 nucleotides: TGTGCCAGCAGCTTAGGAGACTTCCGGGAGCTGTTTTTT. Amino acid sequence: CASSLGDFRELFF. The full variable domain, rest sourced from reference TRBV7-8 and TRBJ2-2, is GAGVSQSPRYKVAKRGQDVALRCDPISGHVSLFWYQQALGQGPEFLTYFQNEAQLDKSGLPSDRFFAERPEGSVSTLKIQRTQQEDSAVYLCASSLGDFRELFFGEGSRLTVL.

This clonotype was observed a handful of times. The gene calls are TRBV20-1 and TRBJ2-7; 11 nucleotides agree with TRBD2. Trimming cost V 0 bases and J 1 base; bases outside gene matches: 23. CDR1 and CDR2 (germline): DFQATT, SNEGSKA (reference sequence). CDR3 length equals 22 residues. The CDR3: CSARDQLRVATSGIRFSYEQYF. For the CDR3, the DNA is TGCAGTGCTAGAGATCAGTTGAGGGTGGCGACTAGCGGGATCCGATTTTCCTACGAGCAGTACTTC.

This clonotype has just a few counts. V usage is TRBV7-6 and J usage is TRBJ2-1, with D maybe TRBD2 (5 bases). This CDR3 is built from 16 residues. V lost 1 base and J lost 7, with 17 bases in between. Germline lookup yields CDR1 SGHVS and CDR2 FNYEAQ. The CDR3 coding sequence is TGTGCCAGCAGCTTAGATCCTAGCACCCGCGCAAATGAGCAGTTCTTC. The encoded protein is CASSLDPSTRANEQFF.

This clonotype was picked up a small number of times. V and J are TRBV20-1 and TRBJ2-2, with TRBD1 matching over 8 bases. With V trimmed by 4 bases and J by 6 bases, 10 bases remained unmatched. The CDR3 extends over 15 amino acids. The germline CDR1 and CDR2 sequences are DFQATT and SNEGSKA (reference sequence). DNA of the CDR3: TGCAGTGCTACCCGGACAGGGAAGCGCGCCGGGGAGCTGTTTTTT. Translating it yields CSATRTGKRAGELFF.

The chain combines TRBV20-1 with TRBJ2-1; TRBD2 agrees at 7 bases. CDR3 length equals 14 residues. V trimming: 6 bases; J trimming: 3 bases; junction bases outside the gene matches: 8. Germline V gives CDR1 DFQATT, CDR2 SNEGSKA (reference sequence). CDR3 nucleotides: TGCAGTGCAAGCTCTAGCGGAGACTACAATGAGCAGTTCTTC. Protein: CSASSSGDYNEQFF.

The rearrangement links TRBV6-5 to TRBJ2-5; 7 nucleotides agree with TRBD1. V lost 3 bases, J lost 3 bases, and 10 bases stayed unmatched. Germline CDR1 and CDR2: MNHEY and SVGAGI. The CDR3 has 16 residues. The CDR3 sequence is CASSYRWQGVEETQYF. CDR3 nucleotide sequence: TGTGCCAGCAGTTATAGGTGGCAGGGGGTGGAAGAGACCCAGTACTTC.

The rearrangement joins TRBV30 to TRBJ1-1, with D unresolved. Germline lookup yields CDR1 GTSNPN and CDR2 SVGIG (reference sequence). This CDR3 region has 13 residues. Trimming cost V 0 bases and J 5 bases, with 10 bases left between them. The CDR3, as DNA: TGTGCCTGGAGTGTACAGAGTCTGACTGAAGCTTTCTTT. Translation: CAWSVQSLTEAFF.

This clonotype was picked up a small number of times. This chain uses TRBV28 with TRBJ1-1; maybe TRBD1 (5 bases). Trimming removed 2 bases from V and 6 bases from J, with 10 bases in between. Germline V gives CDR1 MDHEN, CDR2 SYDVKM. This CDR3 region has 13 residues. The CDR3 region has the DNA TGTGCCAGCAGTTTAGGGGTACAGGCTGAAGCTTTCTTT. Its protein is CASSLGVQAEAFF.

The chain uses TRBV27 and TRBJ1-2, with 9 bases that match TRBD1. Germline V lookup: CDR1 MNHEY, CDR2 SMNVEV (reference sequence). The CDR3 has 14 amino acids. V was pared by 8 bases and J by 8 bases, with 12 bases of the junction left unmatched. CDR3 amino acids: CASGDTGTGFGYTF. In DNA form, the CDR3 reads TGTGCCAGCGGGGATACCGGGACAGGGTTCGGCTACACCTTC.

The chain joins TRBV19 to TRBJ1-1; D not resolved. Trimming removed 5 bases from V and 4 bases from J, with 8 bases in between. The germline V gene has CDR1 LNHDA and CDR2 SQIVND (reference sequence). This CDR3 is built from 12 residues. The CDR3: CASSRASTEAFF. CDR3 coding DNA: TGTGCCAGTAGTCGAGCTAGCACTGAAGCTTTCTTT.

The gene calls are TRBV27 and TRBJ1-5; maybe TRBD1 (6 bases). CDR1 MNHEY and CDR2 SMNVEV come from the germline V gene (reference sequence). V shed 5 bases and J shed 6 bases, with 11 bases lying between them. CDR3 length: 13 amino acids. CDR3 amino acids: CASSRQVAQPQHF. Here the CDR3 DNA reads TGTGCCAGCAGTAGACAGGTTGCTCAGCCCCAGCATTTT.

This clonotype was observed at least ten times. The V gene is TRBV20-1, the J gene TRBJ2-5, with D possibly being TRBD1 (6 bases). V was cut by 4 bases and J by 2 bases, with 17 bases left in between. This CDR3 is 15 amino acids long. CDR1 is DFQATT and CDR2 is SNEGSKA in the germline V gene (reference sequence). CDR3 protein: CSAKDPGVRQETQYF. The CDR3 DNA sequence: TGCAGTGCTAAGGATCCAGGGGTCAGACAAGAGACCCAGTACTTC.

This clonotype has a count of ten or more. The genes are TRBV7-9 and TRBJ1-2; TRBD1 matches 9 bases. V lost 5 bases and J lost 8; bases outside the gene matches: 6. The germline gives CDR1 SEHNR, CDR2 FQNEAQ (reference sequence). The CDR3 is made up of 13 amino acids. Here the CDR3 reads CASSDRDRDGYTF. The DNA for the CDR3 is TGTGCCAGCAGCGACCGGGACAGGGACGGCTACACCTTC.

The gene calls are TRBV4-1 and TRBJ2-7; D might be TRBD1 or TRBD2, each matching 5 bases. Trimming took 4 bases from V and 6 from J, leaving 13 bases between them. This CDR3 region has 13 residues. Looked up from germline, CDR1 is MGHRA and CDR2 is YSYEKL. The CDR3 reads CASSLGTGTEQYF. In DNA form, the CDR3 reads TGCGCCAGCAGCCTTGGTACGGGGACCGAGCAGTACTTC.

The chain's CDR3 is CASSEFFSGMGNSPLHF. The CDR3 DNA follows: TGTGCCAGCAGTGAATTCTTCAGTGGAATGGGTAATTCACCCCTCCACTTT. The chain employs TRBV25-1 and TRBJ1-6; unclear D gene. Trimming left V 1 base short and J 6 bases short, with 16 bases between. From germline, CDR1 is MGHDK and CDR2 SYGVNS. The CDR3 is 17 amino acids.

On this clonotype itself: With a much larger clone just one base away, this may be a read error. The genes are TRBV7-8 and TRBJ2-7, with TRBD1 as a possible D gene (5 bases). CDR1 and CDR2 (germline): SGHVS, FQNEAQ. The CDR3 runs 14 residues. This CDR3 is CASGFQGLVGEQYF. The CDR3 region has the DNA TGTGCCAGCGGCTTCCAGGGTTTGGTGGGCGAGCAGTACTTC. Full variable domain (missing parts from reference TRBV7-8 and TRBJ2-7): GAGVSQSPRYKVAKRGQDVALRCDPISGHVSLFWYQQALGQGPEFLTYFQNEAQLDKSGLPSDRFFAERPEGSVSTLKIQRTQQEDSAVYLCASGFQGLVGEQYFGPGTRLTVT.

The rearrangement joins TRBV7-9 to TRBJ2-5, with TRBD1 identical over 7 bases. CDR1 and CDR2 from the germline V gene are SEHNR and FQNEAQ (reference sequence). This CDR3 has 13 amino acids. Trimming cost V 4 bases and J 5 bases; bases outside gene matches: 4. CDR3 in DNA: TGTGCCAGCAGCTCAGGACAGGCGGAGACCCAGTACTTC. Its translation is CASSSGQAETQYF.

In its sample, this clonotype was seen many times. V usage is TRBV24-1 and J usage is TRBJ2-2; D remains ambiguous. Looked up from germline, CDR1 is KGHDR and CDR2 is SFDVKD. CDR3 length: 12 amino acids. Trimming removed 0 bases at V and 11 bases at J, with 6 bases between. The CDR3 region is CATSDLLGELFF. CDR3 DNA sequence: TGTGCCACCAGTGATTTGCTGGGTGAGCTGTTTTTT.

This clonotype was seen ten or more times. The gene calls are TRBV27 and TRBJ1-1; the match to TRBD1 covers 8 bases. V was clipped by 5 bases and J by 5 bases; unmatched bases: 7. Germline CDR1 and CDR2: MNHEY and SMNVEV (reference sequence). This CDR3 is built from 14 residues. The CDR3 loop reads CASSISGGWTEAFF. The CDR3 nucleotides are TGTGCCAGCAGTATTTCAGGGGGCTGGACTGAAGCTTTCTTT.

This clonotype was counted at least ten times. The V gene is TRBV7-9, the J gene TRBJ2-1; perhaps TRBD2 as D (6 bases). The CDR3 covers 14 residues. Trimming cost V 1 base and J 7 bases, with 11 bases left between them. In germline, CDR1 is SEHNR, CDR2 FQNEAQ (reference sequence). The CDR3 is CASSLVPEGNEQFF. CDR3 DNA: TGTGCCAGCAGCTTAGTCCCGGAGGGGAATGAGCAGTTCTTC.